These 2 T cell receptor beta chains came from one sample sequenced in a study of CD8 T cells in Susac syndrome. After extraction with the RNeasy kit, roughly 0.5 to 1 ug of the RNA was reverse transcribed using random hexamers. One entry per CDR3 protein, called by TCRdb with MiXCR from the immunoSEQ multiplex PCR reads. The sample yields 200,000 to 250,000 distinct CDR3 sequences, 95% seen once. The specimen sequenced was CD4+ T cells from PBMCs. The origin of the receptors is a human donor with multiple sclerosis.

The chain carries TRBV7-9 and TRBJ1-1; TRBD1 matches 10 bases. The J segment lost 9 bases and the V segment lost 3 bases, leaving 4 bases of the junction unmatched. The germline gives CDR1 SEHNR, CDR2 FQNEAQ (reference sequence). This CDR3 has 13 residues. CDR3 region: CASSLEGQGQAFF. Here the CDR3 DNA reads TGTGCCAGCAGCTTGGAGGGACAGGGGCAAGCTTTCTTT.

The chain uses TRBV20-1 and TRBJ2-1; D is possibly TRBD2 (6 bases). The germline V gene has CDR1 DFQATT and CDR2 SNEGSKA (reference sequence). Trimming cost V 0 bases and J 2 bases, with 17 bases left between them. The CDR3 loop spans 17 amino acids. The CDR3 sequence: CSARDMEGGVTYNEQFF. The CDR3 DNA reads TGCAGTGCTAGAGATATGGAGGGCGGGGTGACCTACAATGAGCAGTTCTTC.